The 28 T cell receptor beta chains below were found in one sample sequenced in a study of T cells in localized non-small cell lung cancer. Profiled with immunoSEQ multiplex PCR; TCRdb holds only in-frame clones, not every one. The table has approximately 23,000 clones, around 90% seen once. The sequenced sample was peripheral blood, obtained before any cancer treatment. The origin of the receptors is a male donor aged 60 or older with stage I lung adenocarcinoma.

In its sample, this clone was seen once. This chain links TRBV5-1 with TRBJ2-2, with D perhaps being TRBD1 or TRBD2 (5 bases each). Germline V gives CDR1 SGHRS, CDR2 YFSETQ. The CDR3 is 16 residues long. V was shortened by 1 base and J by 6 bases, with 16 bases between the two germline ends. CDR3 coding DNA: TGCGCCAGCAGCTTGACTGCTCCCGGGACGGCCGGGGAGCTGTTTTTT. Its protein is CASSLTAPGTAGELFF. Based on the CDR3 plus reference TRBV5-1 and TRBJ2-2, the full variable domain is KAGVTQTPRYLIKTRGQQVTLSCSPISGHRSVSWYQQTPGQGLQFLFEYFSETQRNKGNFPGRFSGRQFSNSRSEMNVSTLELGDSALYLCASSLTAPGTAGELFFGEGSRLTVL.

This chain's CDR3 is CASRSGTGSTDTQYF. The CDR3 nucleotides are TGCGCCAGCAGATCCGGGACAGGGAGTACAGATACGCAGTATTTT. V usage is TRBV10-1 and J usage is TRBJ2-3, with 9 nucleotides matching TRBD1. The J segment lost 3 bases and the V segment lost 6 bases, leaving 7 bases of the junction unmatched. The length of the CDR3 is 15 residues. The germline V gene has CDR1 WNHNN and CDR2 SYGVQD (reference sequence).

CDR3 sequence (DNA): TGTGCCAGCAGCTTAGGGACAGGGTTAGGCTACACCTTC. Its protein product is CASSLGTGLGYTF. The chain employs TRBV7-2 and TRBJ1-2; TRBD1 agrees at 8 bases. CDR3 length: 13 residues. With 1 base clipped from V and 8 bases from J, the junction kept 3 bases outside the gene matches. Per the germline V gene, CDR1 is SGHTA and CDR2 is FQGNSA.

The chain couples TRBV29-1 to TRBJ2-3, with D possibly being TRBD1 (5 bases). The CDR3 is 12 residues long. CDR1 and CDR2 (germline): SQVTM, ANQGSEA. Trimming cost V 5 bases and J 4 bases, with 10 bases left between them. The CDR3 is CSVRQGPDTQYF. CDR3 nucleotides: TGCAGCGTTAGGCAGGGCCCAGATACGCAGTATTTT.

V gene TRBV5-5 combines with J gene TRBJ1-1; D is possibly TRBD1 (5 bases). The CDR3 has 14 residues. The germline V gene encodes CDR1 SGHKS and CDR2 YYEKEE (reference sequence). Trimming took 1 base from V and 8 from J, leaving 15 bases between them. The CDR3 reads CASSLKGQEKEAFF. The CDR3 nucleotides read TGTGCCAGCAGCTTGAAGGGGCAGGAAAAAGAAGCTTTCTTT.

V usage is TRBV19 and J usage is TRBJ1-5, with TRBD1 matching over 9 bases. Germline CDR1 is LNHDA and CDR2 is SQIVND (reference sequence). The CDR3 consists of 16 residues. With V trimmed by 7 bases and J by 0 bases, 7 bases remained unmatched. The CDR3 sequence is CASIPGQGFSNQPQHF. CDR3 in DNA: TGTGCCAGTATTCCGGGACAGGGATTTAGCAATCAGCCCCAGCATTTT.

The chain links TRBV7-2 to TRBJ1-2, with D unclear. CDR3 length: 14 residues. Looked up from germline, CDR1 is SGHTA and CDR2 is FQGNSA. Between the trimmed V and J ends, which lost 1 base and 4 bases, there was a span of 10 bases. This CDR3 reads CASSLVGSPYGYTF. CDR3 coding DNA: TGTGCCAGCAGCTTAGTTGGGAGCCCCTATGGCTACACCTTC.

This clone has only a few counts. The chain recombines TRBV7-9 with TRBJ2-7; possible D gene TRBD1, 5 bases. Germline CDR1 is SEHNR and CDR2 is FQNEAQ (reference sequence). The CDR3 is 14 residues long. V was pared by 7 bases and J by 0 bases, with 13 bases between. Here the CDR3 DNA reads TGTGCCAGCACAATGCAGGGTACCTCCTACGAGCAGTACTTC. Encoded protein: CASTMQGTSYEQYF. The full variable domain, its missing parts supplied by reference TRBV7-9 and TRBJ2-7, is DTGVSQNPRHKITKRGQNVTFRCDPISEHNRLYWYRQTLGQGPEFLTYFQNEAQLEKSRLLSDRFSAERPKGSFSTLEIQRTEQGDSAMYLCASTMQGTSYEQYFGPGTRLTVT.

The chain links TRBV10-3 to TRBJ1-1, with TRBD1 matching over 9 bases. Per germline, CDR1 ENHRY and CDR2 SYGVKD. This CDR3 is built from 14 residues. J was trimmed by 7 bases and V by 6 bases; bases with no gene match: 9. CDR3 coding DNA: TGTGCCATCAGGGAACAGGGGGCAGGAGGTGAAGCTTTCTTT. Translating gives CAIREQGAGGEAFF.

The chain is built from TRBV6-6 and TRBJ2-3; 8 nucleotides agree with TRBD2. Trimming cost V 7 bases and J 2 bases; bases outside gene matches: 5. The CDR3 contains 14 residues. CDR1 MNHNY and CDR2 SVGAGI come from the germline V gene (reference sequence). Written as DNA, the CDR3 is TGTGCCAGCACCATAGCGGGGTACACAGATACGCAGTATTTT. The encoded protein is CASTIAGYTDTQYF.

The chain carries TRBV19 and TRBJ2-7, with TRBD1 identical over 10 bases. The CDR3 has 14 amino acids. Germline values: CDR1 LNHDA, CDR2 SQIVND (reference sequence). The junction had 3 bases not matched to a gene; V was cut back by 6 bases and J by 1 base. The CDR3 DNA follows: TGTGCCAGTAGAGGGACAGGGGAATCCTACGAGCAGTACTTC. It translates to CASRGTGESYEQYF.

The V call is TRBV19, the J call TRBJ2-1; 7 bases agree with TRBD2. The ends lost 8 bases at V and 5 bases at J; junction bases unmatched: 9. Germline V gene lookup returns CDR1 LNHDA and CDR2 SQIVND (reference sequence). The CDR3 runs 14 residues. Here the CDR3 reads CASGIPGLHNEQFF. The CDR3 DNA sequence: TGTGCCAGTGGGATTCCGGGACTACACAATGAGCAGTTCTTC.

The CDR3 loop is CASSSSNYEQYF. Written as DNA, the CDR3 is TGCGCCAGCAGCTCTTCCAACTACGAGCAGTACTTC. The V call is TRBV5-1, the J call TRBJ2-7; D is unclear. This CDR3 is built from 12 residues. From germline, CDR1 is SGHRS and CDR2 YFSETQ. The V end lost 3 bases, the J end lost 3 bases, and 7 bases lay between the germline ends.

The V and J genes are TRBV13 and TRBJ2-3, with 9 bases aligning to TRBD2. With V trimmed by 0 bases and J by 3 bases, 4 bases remained unmatched. The CDR3 is 16 residues long. Germline V gene data show CDR1 as PRHDT and CDR2 as FYEKMQ (reference sequence). CDR3 bases: TGTGCCAGCAGCTTAGGGGCGGGAGGGCCTACAGATACGCAGTATTTT. This sequence encodes CASSLGAGGPTDTQYF. The full variable domain, its missing parts supplied by reference TRBV13 and TRBJ2-3, is AAGVIQSPRHLIKEKRETATLKCYPIPRHDTVYWYQQGPGQDPQFLISFYEKMQSDKGSIPDRFSAQQFSDYHSELNMSSLELGDSALYFCASSLGAGGPTDTQYFGPGTRLTVL.

The chain carries TRBV2 and TRBJ1-1; 8 bases agree with TRBD1. V gave up 7 bases and J gave up 8 bases; unmatched junction bases: 6. CDR3 length equals 12 residues. CDR1 is SNHLY, CDR2 FYNNEI, per germline. CDR3 bases: TGTGCCAGCAAAACAGGGGGGCTGGAAGCTTTCTTT. Amino acid sequence: CASKTGGLEAFF.

This chain uses TRBV6-7 with TRBJ1-5, with a tentative D call TRBD1 (5 bases). TRBV6-7 belongs to the ORF category, with a function that is uncertain. This CDR3 contains 15 residues. The germline V and J ends were trimmed by 0 bases and 2 bases, with 8 bases remaining between them. The CDR3 coding sequence is TGTGCCAGCAGTTACTCTCGCAGGGGCAATCAGCCCCAGCATTTT. Translation: CASSYSRRGNQPQHF.

The chain carries TRBV5-6 and TRBJ1-2; D is possibly TRBD1 (5 bases). The CDR3 is made up of 15 amino acids. Germline loops: CDR1 SGHDT, CDR2 YYEEEE. V gave up 1 base and J gave up 0 bases, with 10 bases separating them. Here the CDR3 reads CASSLRRGANYGYTF. The CDR3 nucleotides read TGTGCCAGCAGCTTGAGGCGGGGGGCTAACTATGGCTACACCTTC.

The gene calls are TRBV4-3 and TRBJ1-5; 11 bases agree with TRBD1. Germline assignment: CDR1 LGHNA and CDR2 YSLEER. Trimming removed 4 bases from V and 4 bases from J; junction bases left unmatched: 3. The CDR3 extends over 15 amino acids. The CDR3 sequence is CASSPGQGENQPQHF. The CDR3 nucleotides read TGCGCCAGCAGCCCGGGACAGGGGGAGAATCAGCCCCAGCATTTT.

The chain is built from TRBV4-1 and TRBJ1-5, with 8 bases aligning to TRBD1. This CDR3 region has 16 residues. V trimming: 4 bases; J trimming: 6 bases; junction bases outside the gene matches: 11. CDR1 is MGHRA, CDR2 YSYEKL, per germline. The CDR3 sequence: CASSRGQGVVGQPQHF. CDR3 nucleotides: TGCGCCAGCAGCCGAGGACAGGGCGTCGTCGGTCAGCCCCAGCATTTT.

The chain is built from TRBV5-1 and TRBJ1-1, with D possibly TRBD1 on 6 matching bases. The CDR3 has 12 residues. Germline CDR1 SGHRS, CDR2 YFSETQ. V lost 3 bases, J lost 8 bases, and 11 bases lay in between. The CDR3, as DNA: TGCGCCAGCAGCTCTGTCGGGACAGAAGCTTTCTTT. It translates to CASSSVGTEAFF. Variable domain in full (rest from reference TRBV5-1 and TRBJ1-1): KAGVTQTPRYLIKTRGQQVTLSCSPISGHRSVSWYQQTPGQGLQFLFEYFSETQRNKGNFPGRFSGRQFSNSRSEMNVSTLELGDSALYLCASSSVGTEAFFGQGTRLTVV.

As concerns this clone: Other DNA sequences in the same sample also yield this CDR3. The J gene is TRBJ1-5, the V gene TRBV6-6, with a tentative D call TRBD1 (6 bases). Deletions cut 5 bases from V and 4 bases from J, with 9 bases between. The germline gives CDR1 MNHNY, CDR2 SVGAGI (reference sequence). The CDR3 is 13 residues long. CDR3 bases: TGTGCCAGCAGTACACAGGGAAATCAGCCCCAGCATTTT. Its protein product is CASSTQGNQPQHF.

The CDR3 nucleotides read TGCGCCAGCAGTGAGGGACACTCCATCTCGACCGGGGAGCTGTTTTTT. Encoded protein: CASSEGHSISTGELFF. The chain recombines TRBV10-1 with TRBJ2-2; D is perhaps TRBD1 (5 bases). The CDR3 totals 16 residues. Germline CDR1 and CDR2: WNHNN and SYGVQD (reference sequence). Trimming left V 2 bases short and J 5 bases short, with 15 bases between.

This clone appeared once. J is TRBJ1-2 and V is TRBV27; 8 bases are shared with TRBD1. This CDR3 contains 12 residues. The germline V gene encodes CDR1 MNHEY and CDR2 SMNVEV (reference sequence). V lost 5 bases, J lost 7 bases, and 3 bases stayed unmatched. The chain's CDR3 is CASSHDRGGYTF. The CDR3 DNA is TGTGCCAGCAGTCACGACAGGGGTGGCTACACCTTC.

The chain carries TRBV25-1 and TRBJ2-3, with 7 bases matching TRBD1. The CDR3 covers 15 residues. Germline CDR1 MGHDK, CDR2 SYGVNS. The V gene end was trimmed by 5 bases and the J gene end by 2 bases; junction bases not matched to a gene: 7. Here the CDR3 DNA reads TGTGCCAGCAGTACTCGGACAGGACACACAGATACGCAGTATTTT. This sequence encodes CASSTRTGHTDTQYF.

The V gene is TRBV7-9, the J gene TRBJ2-7; D is undetermined. This CDR3 has 13 residues. The V gene lost 5 bases and the J gene lost 5 bases, with 13 bases spanning the gap. Germline V gene data show CDR1 as SEHNR and CDR2 as FQNEAQ (reference sequence). CDR3 in amino acids: CASSPPITDEQYF. CDR3 nucleotides: TGTGCCAGCAGCCCCCCAATAACGGACGAGCAGTACTTC.

Concerning this clone: One end of the junction does not line up with germline, which may come from a read error. V gene TRBV7-7 combines with J gene TRBJ2-5, with 13 bases that match TRBD2. The CDR3 runs 18 residues. Germline V CDR1 and CDR2: SSHAT, FNYEAQ (reference sequence). As DNA, the CDR3 is TGTGCTAGCAGCTTAAGAGCGACTAGCGGGGGGTCAGAAGAGACCCAGTACTTC. Translated, it gives CASSLRATSGGSEETQYF. Supplemented by reference TRBV7-7 and TRBJ2-5, the full variable domain reads GAGVSQSPRYKVTKRGQDVTLRCDPISSHATLYWYQQALGQGPEFLTYFNYEAQPDKSGLPSDRFSAERPEGSISTLTIQRTEQRDSAMYRCASSLRATSGGSEETQYFGPGTRLLVL.

This clone was detected once. V gene TRBV7-9 combines with J gene TRBJ1-5, with no clear D. The germline V and J ends were trimmed by 5 bases and 2 bases, with 7 bases remaining between them. Germline V CDR1 and CDR2: SEHNR, FQNEAQ (reference sequence). This CDR3 has 13 residues. Written as DNA, the CDR3 is TGTGCCAGCAGCCCAGAGGGCAATCAGCCCCAGCATTTT. It translates to CASSPEGNQPQHF.

This clone was counted once. The genes are TRBV28 and TRBJ1-1, with 8 bases identical to TRBD1. The CDR3 loop spans 14 amino acids. Trimming took 9 bases from V and 5 from J; bases not matched to a gene: 11. Germline lookup yields CDR1 MDHEN and CDR2 SYDVKM. CDR3 amino acids: CASGQGAGRTEAFF. DNA for the CDR3: TGTGCCAGTGGGCAGGGGGCTGGTAGGACTGAAGCTTTCTTT. Drawing the rest from reference TRBV28 and TRBJ1-1, the complete variable domain is DVKVTQSSRYLVKRTGEKVFLECVQDMDHENMFWYRQDPGLGLRLIYFSYDVKMKEKGDIPEGYSVSREKKERFSLILESASTNQTSMYLCASGQGAGRTEAFFGQGTRLTVV.